These 21 T cell receptor beta chains were all obtained from the same sample, sequenced in a study of T cell repertoires in cytomegalovirus infection. Their cognate antigens are unknown. Via MiXCR, TCRdb re-called the reads, giving one row per CDR3 protein. The table shows about 110,000 distinct CDR3 sequences, with less than 55% occurring only once. The sequencing used CD8+ T cells from cultured PBMCs, collected from culture after CMV antigen stimulation. These receptor sequences come from a human donor in good health (CMV status not recorded). Some clones in this sample may be carry-over from other donors' samples.

The rearrangement uses TRBV7-9 and TRBJ2-1; 11 nucleotides agree with TRBD2. The CDR3 covers 19 residues. CDR1 is SEHNR and CDR2 is FQNEAQ in the germline V gene (reference sequence). The V and J ends lost 4 bases and 6 bases, in that order; junction bases with no gene match: 17. The CDR3 DNA is TGTGCCAGCAGCTCCGGGAGGGCGAAACTAGCGGGGGAACGCAATGAGCAGTTCTTC. Protein product: CASSSGRAKLAGERNEQFF.

The chain links TRBV7-6 to TRBJ2-1; D may be TRBD2 (6 bases). This CDR3 spans 14 amino acids. The V gene lost 4 bases and the J gene lost 6 bases, with 13 bases spanning the gap. CDR1 is SGHVS, CDR2 FNYEAQ, per germline. CDR3 sequence: CASSSAGGPNEQFF. Here the CDR3 DNA reads TGTGCCAGCAGCTCAGCCGGGGGACCCAATGAGCAGTTCTTC.

The chain joins TRBV7-6 to TRBJ2-7; TRBD1 aligns across 11 bases. Germline loops: CDR1 SGHVS, CDR2 FNYEAQ. V was pared by 5 bases and J by 5 bases, with 5 bases of the junction left unmatched. CDR3 size: 14 residues. CDR3 amino acids: CASSERTGGDEQYF. CDR3 DNA sequence: TGTGCCAGCAGCGAACGGACAGGGGGCGACGAGCAGTACTTC.

This clonotype has a handful of counts. The V and J genes are TRBV12-3 or TRBV12-4 and TRBJ2-5, with TRBD1 identical over 9 bases. Trimming took 4 bases from V and 1 from J; bases not matched to a gene: 10. This CDR3 is built from 17 residues. DNA of the CDR3: TGTGCCAGCAGTTCCACGGGACAGGGTCCTCTCCAAGAGACCCAGTACTTC. Amino acids: CASSSTGQGPLQETQYF.

On this clonotype itself: Given a much more abundant clone one base away, this may be a read error. The rearrangement joins TRBV5-6 to TRBJ2-6; D may be TRBD2 (5 bases). CDR3 size: 15 residues. Per the germline V gene, CDR1 is SGHDT and CDR2 is YYEEEE. Trimming took off 2 bases at V and 4 bases at J, with 10 bases between the two ends. CDR3 in amino acids: CASSFREVGANVLTF. The DNA of the CDR3 is TGTGCCAGCAGCTTCCGGGAAGTAGGGGCCAACGTCCTGACTTTC.

The chain couples TRBV7-8 to TRBJ2-3; unclear D gene. The germline V gene encodes CDR1 SGHVS and CDR2 FQNEAQ. V lost 6 bases and J 6 bases, leaving 13 bases between the germline ends. CDR3 size: 13 residues. The CDR3 DNA reads as TGTGCCAGCAGTTCCACATCTTGGGATACGCAGTATTTT. It is translated as CASSSTSWDTQYF.

The J gene is TRBJ2-1, the V gene TRBV19; D is uncertain. Trimming shortened V by 3 bases and J by 4 bases, and 13 bases separated the two germline ends. The length of the CDR3 is 15 residues. Germline CDR1 reads LNHDA; CDR2 reads SQIVND (reference sequence). CDR3 in DNA: TGTGCCAGTAGTATTACTCCTTCAACTTACAATGAGCAGTTCTTC. Its translation: CASSITPSTYNEQFF.

The J gene is TRBJ1-1, the V gene TRBV5-1; maybe TRBD1 (5 bases). CDR3 size: 14 residues. The V gene's germline CDR1 is SGHRS and CDR2 YFSETQ. Trimming stripped 3 bases from V and 5 bases from J, with 14 bases between. The CDR3 loop is CASSSGTDSTEAFF. The DNA of the CDR3 is TGCGCCAGCAGCTCCGGGACCGATTCAACTGAAGCTTTCTTT.

This clonotype was detected a few times. V gene TRBV4-1 combines with J gene TRBJ1-2, with D unclear. The V and J ends lost 4 bases and 2 bases respectively, with 20 bases between them. The CDR3 extends over 17 amino acids. Per germline, CDR1 MGHRA and CDR2 YSYEKL. The CDR3 sequence is CASSLAPRTDPNYGYTF. CDR3 bases: TGCGCCAGCAGCCTGGCTCCTAGGACGGATCCCAACTATGGCTACACCTTC.

The rearrangement joins TRBV7-9 to TRBJ1-6, with D possibly TRBD1 on 5 matching bases. V lost 8 bases, J lost 0 bases, and 11 bases lay in between. The CDR3 covers 15 residues. Germline V gene data show CDR1 as SEHNR and CDR2 as FQNEAQ (reference sequence). CDR3 in amino acids: CASGGGDSYNSPLHF. DNA for the CDR3: TGTGCCAGCGGTGGGGGGGACTCCTATAATTCACCCCTCCACTTT.

J is TRBJ1-2 and V is TRBV12-3 or TRBV12-4, with 10 bases aligning to TRBD1. The CDR3 has 15 residues. The V gene end was trimmed by 5 bases and the J gene end by 7 bases; junction bases not matched to a gene: 10. CDR3 in amino acids: CASSTTAGTGAGYTF. The CDR3 bases are TGTGCCAGCAGTACTACCGCCGGGACAGGGGCTGGCTACACCTTC.

The table lists this clonotype with many counts. CDR3 residues: CASSFGEGEKLFF. The DNA of the CDR3 is TGTGCCAGCAGCTTTGGCGAGGGTGAAAAACTGTTTTTT. This chain uses TRBV7-6 with TRBJ1-4, with D uncertain. The CDR3 is 13 residues long. The V gene lost 3 bases and the J gene lost 7 bases, with 9 bases spanning the gap. Looked up from germline, CDR1 is SGHVS and CDR2 is FNYEAQ.

J is TRBJ1-1 and V is TRBV12-3 or TRBV12-4, with D unclear. The CDR3 has 13 residues. V gave up 7 bases and J gave up 6 bases, with 15 bases separating them. CDR3: CASTLGRVPEAFF. The CDR3 bases are TGTGCCAGCACCCTTGGAAGGGTCCCTGAAGCTTTCTTT.

The chain recombines TRBV6-5 with TRBJ1-1, with 9 nucleotides matching TRBD1. The CDR3 is made up of 15 amino acids. V lost 1 base and J lost 2; bases outside the gene matches: 2. Germline lookup yields CDR1 MNHEY and CDR2 SVGAGI. CDR3 nucleotide sequence: TGTGCCAGCAGTTACTTGGGACAGGGAAACACTGAAGCTTTCTTT. Protein product: CASSYLGQGNTEAFF.

This clonotype has a handful of counts. The J gene is TRBJ2-5, the V gene TRBV7-3; D is uncertain. Germline V gene data show CDR1 as SGHTA and CDR2 as FQGTGA. The CDR3 loop spans 13 amino acids. Trimming took off 5 bases at V and 6 bases at J, with 13 bases between the two ends. The CDR3: CASSVEGMKTQYF. The CDR3 DNA is TGTGCCAGCAGCGTAGAAGGGATGAAGACCCAGTACTTC.

This clonotype was counted between two and nine times. The chain recombines TRBV7-9 with TRBJ2-7, with D hard to call. Germline V CDR1 and CDR2: SEHNR, FQNEAQ (reference sequence). CDR3 size: 14 residues. V was cut by 3 bases and J by 4 bases, with 13 bases left in between. CDR3 coding DNA: TGTGCCAGCAGCTTGCCGGGCCACCCGTACGAGCAGTACTTC. Translating it yields CASSLPGHPYEQYF.

This clonotype was seen just once. This may arise from a read error, as a much more abundant clone is one base away. This sequence joins TRBV7-8 and TRBJ2-7; 8 bases fit TRBD2. Per germline, CDR1 SGHVS and CDR2 FQNEAQ. The CDR3 totals 13 residues. The CDR3 bases are TGTGCCAGCAGCTTGGGCGGGGGGAGCGAGCTGTACTTC. It translates to CASSLGGGSELYF.

This clonotype occurred many times. The chain has TRBV28 and TRBJ1-4; D uncertain. The CDR3 is made up of 14 amino acids. V shed 7 bases and J shed 4 bases, with 13 bases lying between them. Looked up from germline, CDR1 is MDHEN and CDR2 is SYDVKM. The CDR3 region is CASNEGWNNEKLFF. CDR3 coding DNA: TGTGCCAGCAATGAAGGGTGGAATAATGAAAAACTGTTTTTT.

The DNA for the CDR3 is TGTGCCAGCAGTTCCTCCGCTGGGGCCAACGTCCTGACTTTC. Translating it yields CASSSSAGANVLTF. The V gene is TRBV6-5, the J gene TRBJ2-6; D remains unclear. CDR3 size: 14 residues. Germline V gives CDR1 MNHEY, CDR2 SVGAGI. Trimming cost V 4 bases and J 2 bases, with 6 bases left between them.

Concerning this clonotype: At one of its ends the junction is not consistent with the germline gene, which may arise from a read error. For the CDR3, the DNA is TGTGCCAGCAGCCCCCGGGACTCCTGCGAGCAGTACTTC. It encodes CASSPRDSCEQYF. The rearrangement joins TRBV11-3 to TRBJ2-7, with D maybe TRBD2 (6 bases). Germline V gene data show CDR1 as SGHNT and CDR2 as YENEEA. This CDR3 contains 13 residues. The complete variable domain, with remaining parts taken from reference TRBV11-3 and TRBJ2-7, reads EAGVVQSPRYKIIEKKQPVAFWCNPISGHNTLYWYLQNLGQGPELLIRYENEEAVDDSQLPKDRFSAERLKGVDSTLKIQPAELGDSAVYLCASSPRDSCEQYFGPGTRLTVT.

The chain combines TRBV27 with TRBJ2-1, with D perhaps given as TRBD1 or TRBD2 (5 bases each). The ends were cut back, 8 bases at V and 2 bases at J, with 16 bases in the middle. CDR3 length equals 15 residues. Germline V gene lookup returns CDR1 MNHEY and CDR2 SMNVEV (reference sequence). The CDR3 DNA reads as TGTGCCAGCGGACCTCAGGGACCCCCCTACAATGAGCAGTTCTTC. Its protein is CASGPQGPPYNEQFF.